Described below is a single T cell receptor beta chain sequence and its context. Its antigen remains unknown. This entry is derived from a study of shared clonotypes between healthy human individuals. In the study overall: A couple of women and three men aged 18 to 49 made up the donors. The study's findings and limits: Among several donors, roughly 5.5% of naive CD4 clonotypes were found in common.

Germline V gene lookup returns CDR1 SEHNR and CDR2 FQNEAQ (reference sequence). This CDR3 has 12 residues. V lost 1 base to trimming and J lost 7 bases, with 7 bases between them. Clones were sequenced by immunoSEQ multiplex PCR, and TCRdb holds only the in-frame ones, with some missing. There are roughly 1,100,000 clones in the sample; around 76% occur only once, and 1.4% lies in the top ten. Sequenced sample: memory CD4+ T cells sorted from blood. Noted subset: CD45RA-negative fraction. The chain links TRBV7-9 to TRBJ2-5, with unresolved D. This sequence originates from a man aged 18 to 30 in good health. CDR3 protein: CASSLEVTTQYF. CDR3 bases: TGTGCCAGCAGCTTAGAGGTGACGACCCAGTACTTC. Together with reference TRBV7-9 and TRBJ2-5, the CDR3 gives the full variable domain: DTGVSQNPRHKITKRGQNVTFRCDPISEHNRLYWYRQTLGQGPEFLTYFQNEAQLEKSRLLSDRFSAERPKGSFSTLEIQRTEQGDSAMYLCASSLEVTTQYFGPGTRLLVL.